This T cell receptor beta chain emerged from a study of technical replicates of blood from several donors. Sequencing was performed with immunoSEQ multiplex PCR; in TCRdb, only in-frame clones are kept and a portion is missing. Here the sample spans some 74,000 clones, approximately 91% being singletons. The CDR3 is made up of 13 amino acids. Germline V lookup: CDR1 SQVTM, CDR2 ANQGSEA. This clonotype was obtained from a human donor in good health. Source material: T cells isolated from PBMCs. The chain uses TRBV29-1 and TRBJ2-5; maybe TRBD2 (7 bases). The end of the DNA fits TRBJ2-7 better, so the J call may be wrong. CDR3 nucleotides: TGCAGCGCCGTGAAAGGGGGGGCCTACGAGCAGTACTTC. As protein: CSAVKGGAYEQYF.